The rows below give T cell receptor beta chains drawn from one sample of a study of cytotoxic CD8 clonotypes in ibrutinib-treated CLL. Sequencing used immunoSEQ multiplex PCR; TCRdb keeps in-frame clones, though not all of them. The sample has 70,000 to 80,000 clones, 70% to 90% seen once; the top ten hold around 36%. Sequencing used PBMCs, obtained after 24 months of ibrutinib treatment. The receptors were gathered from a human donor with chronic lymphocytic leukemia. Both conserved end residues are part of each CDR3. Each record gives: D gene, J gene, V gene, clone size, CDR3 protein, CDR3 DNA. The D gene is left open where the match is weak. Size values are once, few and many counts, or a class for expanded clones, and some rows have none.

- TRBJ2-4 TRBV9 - CASSGDSLLTPSKNIQYF TGTGCCAGCAGCGGTGACTCCCTCCTGACTCCTAGCAAAAACATTCAGTACTTC
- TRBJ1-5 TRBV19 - CASSIVAGQPQHF TGTGCCAGTAGTATAGTGGCGGGCCAGCCCCAGCATTTT
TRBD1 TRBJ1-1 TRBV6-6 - CASSSGQGLLAEAFF TGTGCCAGCAGTTCGGGACAGGGGTTGTTGGCTGAAGCTTTCTTT
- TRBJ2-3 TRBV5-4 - CASSRSSSTDTQYF TGTGCCAGCAGCCGCTCGTCTAGCACAGATACGCAGTATTTT
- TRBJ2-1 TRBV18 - CASFENSYNEQFF TGTGCCAGCTTCGAGAACTCCTACAATGAGCAGTTCTTC
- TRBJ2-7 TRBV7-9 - CASSPGPGTPEQYF TGTGCCAGCAGCCCTGGACCCGGAACCCCCGAGCAGTACTTC
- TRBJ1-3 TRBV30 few CAWSYGSVAGNTIYF TGTGCCTGGAGTTATGGGTCGGTCGCTGGAAACACCATATATTTT
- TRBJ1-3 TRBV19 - CASTVAYGNTIYF TGTGCCAGTACAGTCGCCTATGGAAACACCATATATTTT
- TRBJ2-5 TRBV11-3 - CASSPGGQRETQYF TGTGCCAGCAGCCCGGGGGGACAGAGGGAGACCCAGTACTTC
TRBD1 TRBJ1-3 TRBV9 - CASSVGQGPAWGHSGNTIYF TGTGCCAGCAGCGTTGGACAGGGACCCGCCTGGGGACACTCTGGAAACACCATATATTTT
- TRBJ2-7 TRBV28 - CASSIPPGREQYF TGTGCCAGCAGTATTCCCCCCGGCAGGGAGCAGTACTTC
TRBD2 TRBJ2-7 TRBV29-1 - CSVVGTSGTPLDEQYF TGCAGCGTTGTGGGTACTAGCGGGACTCCTCTTGACGAGCAGTACTTC
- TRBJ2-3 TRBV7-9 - CASNSPNPRQGSTDTQYF TGTGCCAGCAACTCACCCAATCCTAGGCAGGGTTCCACAGATACGCAGTATTTT
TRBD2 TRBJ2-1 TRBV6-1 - CASSDGLAGYVSDYNEQFF TGTGCCAGCAGTGACGGACTAGCGGGCTACGTATCGGACTACAATGAGCAGTTCTTC
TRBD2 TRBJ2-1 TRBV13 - CASSLSGGYNEQFF TGTGCCAGCTCCCTTAGCGGGGGGTACAATGAGCAGTTCTTC
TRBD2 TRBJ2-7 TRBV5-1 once CASSPGGATSRSSYEQYF TGCGCCAGCAGCCCGGGAGGGGCGACTAGCAGAAGCTCCTACGAGCAGTACTTC
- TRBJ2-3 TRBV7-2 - CASSLGIFTDTQYF TGTGCCAGCAGCCTCGGGATTTTCACAGATACGCAGTATTTT
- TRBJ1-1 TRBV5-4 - CASRSPGPMNTEAFF TGTGCCAGCAGATCTCCGGGGCCCATGAACACTGAAGCTTTCTTT
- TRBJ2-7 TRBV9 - CASSRGLSAYEQYF TGTGCCAGCAGCCGCGGGCTTTCAGCCTACGAGCAGTACTTC
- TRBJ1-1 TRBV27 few CASSLFGGEAFF TGTGCCAGCAGTTTATTCGGAGGCGAAGCTTTCTTT
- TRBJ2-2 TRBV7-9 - CASSLARTENTGELFF TGTGCCAGCAGCTTAGCCCGGACAGAAAACACCGGGGAGCTGTTTTTT
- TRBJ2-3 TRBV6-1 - CASSEGAATDTQYF TGTGCCAGCAGTGAAGGCGCCGCCACAGATACGCAGTATTTT
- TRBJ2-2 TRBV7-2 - CASSWQYPRMGNTGELFF TGTGCCAGCAGCTGGCAATACCCCCGAATGGGGAACACCGGGGAGCTGTTTTTT
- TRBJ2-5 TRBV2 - CASSSGAETQYF TGTGCCAGCAGTTCTGGGGCGGAGACCCAGTACTTC
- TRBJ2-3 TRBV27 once CASSSLGQNTDTQYF TGTGCCAGCAGTTCCCTTGGGCAGAACACAGATACGCAGTATTTT
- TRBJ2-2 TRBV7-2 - CASSLVSRGTGELFF TGTGCCAGCAGCTTAGTATCCAGAGGCACCGGGGAGCTGTTTTTT
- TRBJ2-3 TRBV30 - CAWSKSARTDTQYF TGTGCCTGGAGTAAGTCAGCGCGCACAGATACGCAGTATTTT
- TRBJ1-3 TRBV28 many CASSPQGSGNTIYF TGTGCCAGCAGCCCTCAGGGTTCTGGAAACACCATATATTTT